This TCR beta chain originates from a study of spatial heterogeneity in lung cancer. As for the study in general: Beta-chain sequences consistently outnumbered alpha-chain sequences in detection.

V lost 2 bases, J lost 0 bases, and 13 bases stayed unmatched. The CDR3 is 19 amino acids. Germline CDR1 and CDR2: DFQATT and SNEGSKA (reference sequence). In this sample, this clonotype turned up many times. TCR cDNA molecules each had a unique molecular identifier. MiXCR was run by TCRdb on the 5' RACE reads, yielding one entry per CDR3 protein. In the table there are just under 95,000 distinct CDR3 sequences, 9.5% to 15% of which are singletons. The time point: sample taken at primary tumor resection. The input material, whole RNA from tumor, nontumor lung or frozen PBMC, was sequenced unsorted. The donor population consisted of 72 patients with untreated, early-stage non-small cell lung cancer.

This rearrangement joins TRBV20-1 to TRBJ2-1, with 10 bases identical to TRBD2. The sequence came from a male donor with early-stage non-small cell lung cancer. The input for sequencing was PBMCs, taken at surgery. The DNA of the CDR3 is TGCAGTGCTAGACCCCCGGGACTAGCGCACCTTAGCTCCTACAATGAGCAGTTCTTC. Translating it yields CSARPPGLAHLSSYNEQFF.